This is a list of T cell receptor beta chains from one sample in a study of cytomegalovirus exposure and HLA in healthy donors. Sequenced by immunoSEQ multiplex PCR; TCRdb stores in-frame clones only, minus some. The sample has 100,000 to 150,000 clones, over 8% seen once. Sample: PBMCs. Source of these receptors: a man aged 40-49 years in good health and CMV-seronegative. Both conserved end residues are part of each CDR3. Each record gives: J gene, D gene, V gene, CDR3 protein. The D gene is left open where the match is weak.

TRBJ2-7 | TRBD2 | TRBV9 | CASSPGLAVREQYF
TRBJ2-7 | - | TRBV20-1 | CSAIRGEQYF
TRBJ2-1 | TRBD2 | TRBV30 | CAWSARLSGGYNEQFF
TRBJ1-5 | TRBD1 | TRBV5-1 | CASSVGQDNQPQHF
TRBJ2-7 | - | TRBV7-9 | CASSSPGELYDYEQYF
TRBJ2-7 | - | TRBV6-5 | CASSSYENYEQYF
TRBJ2-1 | - | TRBV19 | CASSIDGDTLVSYNEQFF
TRBJ2-7 | - | TRBV30 | CAWSVRSRGGEKQYF
TRBJ2-7 | TRBD2 | TRBV27 | CASSFGAGGTYEQYF
TRBJ1-1 | - | TRBV19 | CASSIGGGAHTEAFF
TRBJ2-7 | - | TRBV19 | CASSLGGFNEQYF
TRBJ1-6 | - | TRBV6-6 | CASSYDSQNNSPLHF
TRBJ2-3 | TRBD2 | TRBV7-9 | CASSPGTSGPDTQYF
TRBJ1-5 | - | TRBV4-1 | CASSQQGSSNQPQHF
TRBJ1-4 | TRBD1 | TRBV27 | CASRQGASEKLFF
TRBJ2-7 | TRBD1 | TRBV5-1 | CASSLSDGGQGAHEQYF
TRBJ2-2 | - | TRBV15 | CATSRDLGTHTNTGELFF
TRBJ1-1 | TRBD1 | TRBV9 | CASSPRTGGVRGTEAFF
TRBJ2-5 | - | TRBV28 | CATTGLQEQYF
TRBJ1-5 | - | TRBV27 | CASSSVQGWGSNQPQHF
TRBJ1-1 | - | TRBV4-1 | CASSHSQARGKDTEAFF
TRBJ1-5 | TRBD1 | TRBV27 | CASMRTGVRSNQPQHF
TRBJ2-2 | - | TRBV6-6 | CASSYVGGLDTGELFF
TRBJ1-1 | - | TRBV6-5 | CASSFGTLNTEAFF
TRBJ1-5 | - | TRBV6-5 | CASSLGGGVDQPQHF
TRBJ1-4 | TRBD1 | TRBV6-6 | CASRTGGKLFF
TRBJ2-3 | TRBD2 | TRBV6-4 | CASSGTSGGTDTQYF
TRBJ2-3 | TRBD2 | TRBV9 | CASSRGGTLGTDTQYF
TRBJ2-7 | - | TRBV2 | CASLRDIVSLAYEQYF
TRBJ2-5 | - | TRBV5-1 | CASSLAAGETQYF
TRBJ2-5 | - | TRBV30 | CAWSGPRMGTQYF
TRBJ2-7 | TRBD1 | TRBV5-1 | CASSGDRGWEQYF
TRBJ2-1 | TRBD2 | TRBV2 | CASSRRGTSGINEQFF
TRBJ2-5 | - | TRBV5-1 | CASSLRQGGGETQYF
TRBJ2-6 | TRBD1 | TRBV30 | CACPMVSKGAVKASGANVLTF
TRBJ2-6 | - | TRBV2 | CASSIIEVSGANVLTF
TRBJ2-2 | - | TRBV7-7 | CASSPYGGGRGTGELFF
TRBJ1-6 | TRBD1 | TRBV7-8 | CASSSRTGESYNSPLHF
TRBJ1-6 | TRBD1 | TRBV4-2 | CASSQDLARGLPSYNSPLHF
TRBJ1-1 | TRBD1 | TRBV5-1 | CASSSGTGGWGTEAFF
TRBJ2-7 | - | TRBV6-1 | CAVGDSYEQYF
TRBJ1-1 | - | TRBV6-5 | CASSPSLNTEAFF
TRBJ1-2 | - | TRBV6-5 | CASSFYSNYGYTF
TRBJ2-7 | - | TRBV6-5 | CASSSTHRQYF
TRBJ2-1 | TRBD1 | TRBV9 | CASSAPSGTGFDEQFF
TRBJ2-5 | - | TRBV10-3 | CAINAAFDSGETQYF
TRBJ1-4 | - | TRBV7-9 | CASSRRWGGDEKLFF
TRBJ2-1 | TRBD1 | TRBV27 | CASSTGTGSSEQFF
TRBJ2-2 | TRBD2 | TRBV5-6 | CASSLGAGPGELFF
TRBJ1-1 | - | TRBV5-1 | CASSPTGISEAFF